This TCR beta chain was observed in a study of CD8+CD57+ T cells in acquired aplastic anemia (dated by TCRdb to the late 2010s). With respect to the entire study: DNA extracted from sorted CD4+ and CD8+ cells had a mean of around 3.3 ug, with a range of roughly 0.18 to 27.4 ug. A CD8+CD57+ expansion meant a frequency higher than the mean frequency seen in healthy subjects. Results the study describes overall, beyond this receptor: Around 31 CD8+ CDR3 sequences were shared between patients and controls but appeared highly expressed in patients and within their immunodominant clones. Patients and healthy controls showed no significant difference in CD8+ Simpson's diversity (P=0.060).

For this clonotype: What this receptor recognizes is not known. It has no much larger one-base neighbor in the sample; base qualities were not kept.

Genomic DNA was used as template for profiling of TCR beta VDJ combinations and CDR3 sequences. TCR repertoire sequencing was run on an Illumina HiSeq 2000. In the paper's pipeline: Repertoires were assessed using TRBV/TRBJ rearrangement plots, CDR3 size and DJ length profiles, and Simpson's diversity index. The most abundant DNA sequence in the deep sequencing data was taken as the immunodominant clone. CDR3 amino acid sequences were checked for sharing between subjects and were compared against published repertoires and the VDJdb database. The public reads were reanalyzed by TCRdb: fastp trimming at Q25, MiXCR alignment, in-frame beta chains only. One record per CDR3 amino acid sequence lists the most common genes and DNA. The authors' filters were not applied to this entry. The sample records hundreds of thousands of distinct CDR3 sequences, almost 50% of which are singletons. The ten largest make up about 20% of the sample.

The patients picked for sequencing were ones in whom flow cytometry had shown an expansion of CD8+CD57+ cells. Severe acquired aplastic anemia was diagnosed in all patients according to International Study of Aplastic Anemia and Agranulocytosis and Camitta criteria. At the time blood was sampled, none of the patients had received any therapy. The study deep-sequenced TCR repertoires of sorted CD4+ and CD8+ blood T cells from severe aplastic anemia patients and healthy subjects. Patients were enrolled in the USA under clinicaltrials.gov protocols 00001620, 01623167, 00001397, 00071045, 00081523 and 00961064. Ficoll-Paque density gradient centrifugation was used to isolate peripheral blood mononuclear cells. Before DNA extraction, CD4+ and CD8+ T cells were sorted with FACS or magnetic beads. For CDR1 and CDR2, the germline V gene lists SNHLY and FYNNEI. Measured from the cysteine to the phenylalanine, the CDR3 is 14 residues long. Of the read, only the CDR3 DNA is kept; its 42 bases are in frame from base 1. Here V drops 7 bases and J drops 4 bases, and the junction holds 4 bases not matched to any gene.

Source material: sorted CD4+, CD8+, or CD8+CD57+ T cells (not recorded which) from PBMCs. Recombination connected TRBV2 to TRBJ2-1; 10 middle bases align to TRBD1. This sequence was found in a human donor with aplastic anemia. CDR3 protein: CASMGGQGYNEQFF. The bases are TGTGCCAGCATGGGGGGACAGGGGTACAATGAGCAGTTCTTC.